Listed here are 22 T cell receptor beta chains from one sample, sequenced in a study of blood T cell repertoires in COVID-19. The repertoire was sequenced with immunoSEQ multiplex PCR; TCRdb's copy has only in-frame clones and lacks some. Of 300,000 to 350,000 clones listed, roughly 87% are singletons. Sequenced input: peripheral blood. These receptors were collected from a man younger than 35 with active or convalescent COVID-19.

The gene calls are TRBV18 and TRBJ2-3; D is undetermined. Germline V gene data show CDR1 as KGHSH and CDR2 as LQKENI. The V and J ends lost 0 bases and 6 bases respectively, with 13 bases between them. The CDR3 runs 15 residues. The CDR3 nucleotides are TGTGCCAGCTCACCACCGAGCGTAGTAAGGGATACGCAGTATTTT. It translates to CASSPPSVVRDTQYF.

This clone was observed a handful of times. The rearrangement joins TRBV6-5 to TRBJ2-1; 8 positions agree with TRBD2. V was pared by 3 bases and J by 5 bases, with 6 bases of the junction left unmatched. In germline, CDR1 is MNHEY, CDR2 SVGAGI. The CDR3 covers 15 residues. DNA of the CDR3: TGTGCCAGCAGTTATTTGGGACTAGGTCACAATGAGCAGTTCTTC. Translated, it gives CASSYLGLGHNEQFF.

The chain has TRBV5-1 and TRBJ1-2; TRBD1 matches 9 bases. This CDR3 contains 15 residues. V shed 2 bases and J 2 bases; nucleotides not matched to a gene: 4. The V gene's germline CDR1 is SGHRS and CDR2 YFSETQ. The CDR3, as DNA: TGCGCCAGCAGCTTATCGGGGACAGGGAACTATGGCTACACCTTC. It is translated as CASSLSGTGNYGYTF.

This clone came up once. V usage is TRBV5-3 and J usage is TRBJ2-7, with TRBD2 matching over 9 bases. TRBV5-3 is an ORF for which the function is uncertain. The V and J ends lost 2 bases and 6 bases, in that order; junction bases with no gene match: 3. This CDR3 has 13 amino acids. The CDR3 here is CARSLGLACEQYF. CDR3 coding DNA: TGTGCCAGAAGCTTAGGACTAGCGTGCGAGCAGTACTTC.

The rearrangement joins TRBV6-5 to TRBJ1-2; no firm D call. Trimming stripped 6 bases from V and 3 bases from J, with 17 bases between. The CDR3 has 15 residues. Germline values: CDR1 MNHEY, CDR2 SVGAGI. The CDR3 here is CASRLPGPADYGYTF. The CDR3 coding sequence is TGTGCCAGCAGACTCCCGGGTCCCGCCGACTATGGCTACACCTTC.

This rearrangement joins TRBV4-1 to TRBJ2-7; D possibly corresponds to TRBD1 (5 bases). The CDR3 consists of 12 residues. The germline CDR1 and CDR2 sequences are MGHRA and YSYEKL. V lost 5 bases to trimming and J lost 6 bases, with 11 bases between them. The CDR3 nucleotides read TGCGCCAGCAGCGACCAGGGTTCCGAGCAGTACTTC. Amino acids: CASSDQGSEQYF.

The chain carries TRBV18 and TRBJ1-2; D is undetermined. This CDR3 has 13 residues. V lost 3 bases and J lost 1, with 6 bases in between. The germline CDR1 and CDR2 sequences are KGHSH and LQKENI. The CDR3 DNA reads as TGTGCCAGCTCACCGGCAAATAACTATGGCTACACCTTC. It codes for CASSPANNYGYTF.

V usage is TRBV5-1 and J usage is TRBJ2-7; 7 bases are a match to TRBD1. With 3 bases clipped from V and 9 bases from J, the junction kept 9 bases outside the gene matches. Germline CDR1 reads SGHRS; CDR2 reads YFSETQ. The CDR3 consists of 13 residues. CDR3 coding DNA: TGCGCCAGCAGCTCTCAACAGGGGAACGGGCAGTACTTC. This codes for CASSSQQGNGQYF.

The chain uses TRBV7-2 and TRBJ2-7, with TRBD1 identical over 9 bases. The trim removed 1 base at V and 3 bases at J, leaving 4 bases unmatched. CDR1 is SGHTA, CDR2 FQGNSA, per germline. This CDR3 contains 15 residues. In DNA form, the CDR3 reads TGTGCCAGCAGCTTAGTGCGGGACAGGGTCTACGAGCAGTACTTC. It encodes CASSLVRDRVYEQYF. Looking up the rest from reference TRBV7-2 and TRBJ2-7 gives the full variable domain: GAGVSQSPSNKVTEKGKDVELRCDPISGHTALYWYRQSLGQGLEFLIYFQGNSAPDKSGLPSDRFSAERTGGSVSTLTIQRTQQEDSAVYLCASSLVRDRVYEQYFGPGTRLTVT.

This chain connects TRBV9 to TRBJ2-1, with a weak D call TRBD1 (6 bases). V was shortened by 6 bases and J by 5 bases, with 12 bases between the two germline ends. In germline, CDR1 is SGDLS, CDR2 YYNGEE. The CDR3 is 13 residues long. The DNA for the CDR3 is TGTGCCAGCAACCCGGGACAACACAATGAGCAGTTCTTC. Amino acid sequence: CASNPGQHNEQFF.

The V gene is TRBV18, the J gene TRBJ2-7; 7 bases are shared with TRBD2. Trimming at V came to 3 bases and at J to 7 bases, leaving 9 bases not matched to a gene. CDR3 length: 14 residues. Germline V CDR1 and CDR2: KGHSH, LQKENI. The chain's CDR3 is CASSPQSGGLEQYF. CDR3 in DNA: TGTGCCAGCTCACCCCAGTCGGGGGGTCTTGAGCAGTACTTC.

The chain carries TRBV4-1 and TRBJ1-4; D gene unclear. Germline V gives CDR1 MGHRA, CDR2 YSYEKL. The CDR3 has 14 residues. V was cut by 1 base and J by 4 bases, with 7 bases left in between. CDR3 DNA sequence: TGCGCCAGCAGCCAAGGATTCGGTAATGAAAAACTGTTTTTT. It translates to CASSQGFGNEKLFF.

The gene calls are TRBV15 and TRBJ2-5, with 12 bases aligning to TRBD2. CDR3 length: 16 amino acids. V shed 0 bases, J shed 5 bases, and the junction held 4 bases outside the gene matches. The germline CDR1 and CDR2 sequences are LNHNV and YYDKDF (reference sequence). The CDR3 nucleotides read TGTGCCACCAGCAGAGAACTAGCGGGAGGTACTGAGACCCAGTACTTC. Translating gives CATSRELAGGTETQYF.

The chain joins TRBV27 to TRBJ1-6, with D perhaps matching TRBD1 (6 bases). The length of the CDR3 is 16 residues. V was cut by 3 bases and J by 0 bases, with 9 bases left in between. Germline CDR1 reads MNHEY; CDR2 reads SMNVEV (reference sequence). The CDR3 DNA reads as TGTGCCAGCAGTTTCGACAGGAGCTCCTATAATTCACCCCTCCACTTT. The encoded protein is CASSFDRSSYNSPLHF.

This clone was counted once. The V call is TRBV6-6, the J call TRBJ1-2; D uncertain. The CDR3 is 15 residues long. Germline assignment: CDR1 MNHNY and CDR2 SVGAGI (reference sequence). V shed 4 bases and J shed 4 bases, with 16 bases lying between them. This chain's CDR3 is CASSLSPGMGYGYTF. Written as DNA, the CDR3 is TGTGCCAGCAGTTTGTCCCCGGGGATGGGCTATGGCTACACCTTC.

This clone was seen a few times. The CDR3 loop is CASSFPLDINEKLFF. The CDR3 DNA sequence: TGTGCCAGCAGCTTCCCTTTGGACATAAATGAAAAACTGTTTTTT. J is TRBJ1-4 and V is TRBV7-9; the D gene is possibly TRBD1 (5 bases). Germline-derived CDR1 and CDR2 are SEHNR and FQNEAQ (reference sequence). With 3 bases removed from V and 5 bases from J, the gap between germline ends came to 13 bases. The CDR3 totals 15 residues.

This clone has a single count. The CDR3 sequence: CASSYSRTGGTEAFF. The DNA for the CDR3 is TGTGCCAGCAGTTACTCGAGGACAGGGGGCACTGAAGCTTTCTTT. V gene TRBV6-5 combines with J gene TRBJ1-1; 10 nucleotides match TRBD1. The CDR3 loop spans 15 amino acids. The V segment lost 0 bases and the J segment 4 bases; nucleotides outside the gene matches: 2. From germline, CDR1 is MNHEY and CDR2 SVGAGI.

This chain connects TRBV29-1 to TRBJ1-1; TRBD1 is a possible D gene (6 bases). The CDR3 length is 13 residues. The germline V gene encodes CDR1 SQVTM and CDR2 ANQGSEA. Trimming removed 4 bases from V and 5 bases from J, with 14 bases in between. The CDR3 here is CSVVHREMTEAFF. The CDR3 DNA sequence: TGCAGCGTTGTACACAGGGAGATGACTGAAGCTTTCTTT.

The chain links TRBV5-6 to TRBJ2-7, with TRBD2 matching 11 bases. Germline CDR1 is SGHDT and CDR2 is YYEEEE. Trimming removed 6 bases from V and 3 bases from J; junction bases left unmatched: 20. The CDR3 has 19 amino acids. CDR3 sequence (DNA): TGTGCCAGCATGATCATAACTAGCGGGGGTTCCTCGAGCATCTACGAGCAGTACTTC. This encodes CASMIITSGGSSSIYEQYF.

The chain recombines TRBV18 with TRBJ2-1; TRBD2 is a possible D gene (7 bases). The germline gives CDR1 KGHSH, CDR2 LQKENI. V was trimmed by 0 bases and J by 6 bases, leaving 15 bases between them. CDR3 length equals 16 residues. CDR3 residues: CASSPPYRGGANEQFF. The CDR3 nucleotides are TGTGCCAGCTCACCACCGTATAGGGGGGGTGCCAATGAGCAGTTCTTC.

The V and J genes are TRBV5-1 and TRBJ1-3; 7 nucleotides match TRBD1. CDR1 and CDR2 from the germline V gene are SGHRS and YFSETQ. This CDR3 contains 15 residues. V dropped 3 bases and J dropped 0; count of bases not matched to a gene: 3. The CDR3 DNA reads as TGCGCCAGCAGCTGGGGACAGCACTCTGGAAACACCATATATTTT. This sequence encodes CASSWGQHSGNTIYF.

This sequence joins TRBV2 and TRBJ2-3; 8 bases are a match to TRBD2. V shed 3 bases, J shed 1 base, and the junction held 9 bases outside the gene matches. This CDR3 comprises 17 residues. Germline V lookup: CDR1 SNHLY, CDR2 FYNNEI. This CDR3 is CASSDLLLAERTDTQYF. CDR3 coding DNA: TGTGCCAGCAGTGACCTCTTACTAGCGGAGCGCACAGATACGCAGTATTTT.